The 17 T cell receptor beta chains below all came from one sample that was sequenced in a study of T cell changes during pregnancy in multiple sclerosis. The table came from immunoSEQ multiplex PCR; TCRdb's copy has only in-frame clones and leaves some out. The repertoire holds roughly 29,000 clones, with about 89% as singletons. Sequenced here: CD4+ T cells from peripheral blood mononuclear cells, sampled in the first trimester of pregnancy. The receptors were sampled from a female donor in good health, enrolled as a control in a pregnancy study.

The chain employs TRBV29-1 and TRBJ1-1; 7 bases are shared with TRBD1. Trimming took 7 bases from V and 2 from J; bases not matched to a gene: 10. The germline gives CDR1 SQVTM, CDR2 ANQGSEA. The CDR3 spans 14 residues. This chain's CDR3 is CSARLDRANTEAFF. The DNA for the CDR3 is TGCAGCGCCCGACTTGACAGGGCAAACACTGAAGCTTTCTTT.

The chain links TRBV6-1 to TRBJ2-1; 7 positions match TRBD2. Germline trimming cut 5 bases from V and 9 bases from J; bases unmatched to any gene: 10. The CDR3 has 14 amino acids. Germline lookup yields CDR1 MNHNS and CDR2 SASEGT. The CDR3 region is CASSREGGDGEQFF. As DNA, the CDR3 is TGTGCCAGCAGTCGAGAGGGAGGGGACGGTGAGCAGTTCTTC.

V usage is TRBV28 and J usage is TRBJ1-4, with 10 bases fitting TRBD1. The germline gives CDR1 MDHEN, CDR2 SYDVKM. This CDR3 is built from 18 residues. J lost 6 bases, V lost 6 bases, and 16 bases had no gene match. The CDR3 protein is CASSRPLGTGDDYEKLFF. CDR3 DNA sequence: TGTGCCAGCAGCAGACCCTTGGGGACAGGGGACGACTATGAAAAACTGTTTTTT.

The chain joins TRBV14 to TRBJ1-6; 7 nucleotides line up with TRBD1. The V segment lost 5 bases and the J segment 6 bases; nucleotides outside the gene matches: 7. The germline V gene encodes CDR1 SGHDN and CDR2 FVKESK. This CDR3 spans 15 amino acids. The CDR3 nucleotides read TGTGCCAGCAGCAAGGGGACAGCCTTTAATTCACCCCTCCACTTT. Protein product: CASSKGTAFNSPLHF. The full variable domain, rest sourced from reference TRBV14 and TRBJ1-6, is EAGVTQFPSHSVIEKGQTVTLRCDPISGHDNLYWYRRVMGKEIKFLLHFVKESKQDESGMPNNRFLAERTGGTYSTLKVQPAELEDSGVYFCASSKGTAFNSPLHFGNGTRLTVT.

DNA for the CDR3: TGTGCCAGCAGAAACAGGGACATGAACACTGAAGCTTTCTTT. This sequence encodes CASRNRDMNTEAFF. The V gene is TRBV6-5, the J gene TRBJ1-1, with D possibly matching TRBD1 (6 bases). V lost 6 bases and J lost 0, with 11 bases in between. This CDR3 region has 14 residues. The germline V gene has CDR1 MNHEY and CDR2 SVGAGI.

This sequence joins TRBV28 and TRBJ1-4; no clear D. The germline V and J ends were trimmed by 3 bases and 8 bases, with 7 bases remaining between them. Germline V CDR1 and CDR2: MDHEN, SYDVKM. The CDR3 consists of 12 residues. CDR3 nucleotides: TGTGCCAGCAGTTTCCCCAGGGAAAAACTGTTTTTT. Its protein is CASSFPREKLFF. The full variable domain, rest sourced from reference TRBV28 and TRBJ1-4, is DVKVTQSSRYLVKRTGEKVFLECVQDMDHENMFWYRQDPGLGLRLIYFSYDVKMKEKGDIPEGYSVSREKKERFSLILESASTNQTSMYLCASSFPREKLFFGSGTQLSVL.

The rearrangement uses TRBV4-1 and TRBJ1-6; D may be TRBD1 (5 bases). The CDR3 runs to 17 residues. V lost 0 bases, J lost 8 bases, and 17 bases lay in between. CDR1 and CDR2 from the germline V gene are MGHRA and YSYEKL. In DNA, the CDR3 is TGCGCCAGCAGCCAAGATCTGAGGACAAGGGGTGATTCACCCCTCCACTTT. Residues: CASSQDLRTRGDSPLHF.

The V call is TRBV6-5, the J call TRBJ2-3; D might be TRBD2 (5 bases). Germline CDR1 and CDR2: MNHEY and SVGAGI. This CDR3 comprises 13 residues. V shed 4 bases and J shed 1 base, with 6 bases lying between them. The CDR3 DNA sequence: TGTGCCAGCAGTTCGCGGGGCACAGATACGCAGTATTTT. Amino acid sequence: CASSSRGTDTQYF.

The V call is TRBV10-3, the J call TRBJ2-7; D is possibly TRBD1 (7 bases). The CDR3 is 14 amino acids. Looked up from germline, CDR1 is ENHRY and CDR2 is SYGVKD. V was clipped by 3 bases and J by 5 bases, with 14 bases between them. CDR3 bases: TGTGCCATCAGTGATAGGCAGGGGGGAGACGAGCAGTACTTC. Protein: CAISDRQGGDEQYF.

This chain joins TRBV10-2 and TRBJ1-5; 10 nucleotides align to TRBD1. The germline V gene encodes CDR1 WSHSY and CDR2 SAAADI. The J segment lost 7 bases and the V segment lost 2 bases, leaving 2 bases of the junction unmatched. The CDR3 contains 14 residues. DNA for the CDR3: TGCGCCAGCAGTGAGCGGGACAGGGGCCAGCCCCAGCATTTT. It is translated as CASSERDRGQPQHF.

V and J are TRBV25-1 and TRBJ2-7; 9 nucleotides match TRBD2. V was clipped by 3 bases and J by 0 bases; unmatched bases: 6. The CDR3 has 16 residues. In germline, CDR1 is MGHDK, CDR2 SYGVNS. The CDR3 reads CASSDYQREVSYEQYF. CDR3 bases: TGTGCCAGCAGTGATTACCAGCGGGAGGTCTCCTACGAGCAGTACTTC.

This chain joins TRBV5-1 and TRBJ1-1, with a weak D call TRBD1 (6 bases). The CDR3 extends over 16 amino acids. Germline assignment: CDR1 SGHRS and CDR2 YFSETQ. With 2 bases removed from V and 7 bases from J, the gap between germline ends came to 21 bases. The CDR3 sequence: CASSFGGQQGRGEAFF. The CDR3, as DNA: TGCGCCAGCAGCTTTGGCGGGCAACAGGGACGAGGTGAAGCTTTCTTT.

The chain uses TRBV4-1 and TRBJ2-1; 7 nucleotides match TRBD2. Germline V gene data show CDR1 as MGHRA and CDR2 as YSYEKL. V dropped 4 bases and J dropped 3; count of bases not matched to a gene: 6. The CDR3 has 15 amino acids. CDR3 amino acids: CASSPTSLLYNEQFF. In DNA, the CDR3 is TGCGCCAGCAGCCCGACTAGCCTACTCTACAATGAGCAGTTCTTC.

The chain joins TRBV29-1 to TRBJ2-7; 11 bases are shared with TRBD2. Germline V gene lookup returns CDR1 SQVTM and CDR2 ANQGSEA. CDR3 length: 15 amino acids. V trimming: 3 bases; J trimming: 0 bases; junction bases outside the gene matches: 4. The CDR3 spells CSVEASGRISYEQYF. CDR3 nucleotides: TGCAGCGTTGAGGCTAGCGGGAGGATCTCCTACGAGCAGTACTTC.

The chain has TRBV5-4 and TRBJ1-6, with 7 positions matching TRBD1. CDR3 length equals 14 residues. The V and J ends lost 4 bases and 14 bases, in that order; junction bases with no gene match: 12. CDR1 and CDR2 (germline): SGHNT, YYREEE (reference sequence). CDR3: CASSQGTALVTLHF. CDR3 in DNA: TGTGCCAGCAGCCAAGGGACAGCCCTAGTCACCCTCCACTTT.

The chain combines TRBV6-5 with TRBJ2-3; 9 nucleotides match TRBD2. CDR3 length: 14 residues. Germline V gene sequence: CDR1 MNHEY, CDR2 SVGAGI. J was trimmed by 0 bases and V by 6 bases; bases with no gene match: 1. CDR3 nucleotides: TGTGCCAGCAGCGGACTAGCGAGCACAGATACGCAGTATTTT. This translates into CASSGLASTDTQYF.

The genes are TRBV5-1 and TRBJ2-5; D is possibly TRBD2 (6 bases). The CDR3 sequence is 15 residues long. From germline, CDR1 is SGHRS and CDR2 YFSETQ. V shed 0 bases and J shed 5 bases, with 14 bases lying between them. CDR3 sequence reads: CASSLAGDRGETQYF. The CDR3 bases are TGCGCCAGCAGCTTGGCCGGGGATCGGGGGGAGACCCAGTACTTC.